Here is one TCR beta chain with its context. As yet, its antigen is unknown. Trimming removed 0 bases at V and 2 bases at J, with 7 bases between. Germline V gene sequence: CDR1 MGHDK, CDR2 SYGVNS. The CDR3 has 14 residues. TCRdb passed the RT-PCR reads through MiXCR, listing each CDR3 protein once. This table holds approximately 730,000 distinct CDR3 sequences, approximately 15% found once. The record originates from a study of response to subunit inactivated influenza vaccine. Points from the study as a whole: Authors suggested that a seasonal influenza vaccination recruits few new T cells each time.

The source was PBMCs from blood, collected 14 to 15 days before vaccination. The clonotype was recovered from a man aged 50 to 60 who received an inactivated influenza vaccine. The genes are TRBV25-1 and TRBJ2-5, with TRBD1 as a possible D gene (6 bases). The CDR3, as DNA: TGTGCCAGCAGTGAATACGACAGGCAAGAGACCCAGTACTTC. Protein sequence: CASSEYDRQETQYF.